One sample yielded the 28 T cell receptor beta chains listed below, sequenced in a study of T cell repertoires in cytomegalovirus infection. TCRdb processed the reads anew with MiXCR; each CDR3 protein has one entry. The sample contains a few hundred thousand distinct CDR3 sequences, approximately 13% of which appear only once. Sample: PBMCs. These receptors were obtained from a human donor in good health (CMV status not recorded). Some clones in this sample may be carry-over from other donors' samples.

This clonotype was counted ten times or more. The chain is built from TRBV7-9 and TRBJ1-4; 8 bases align to TRBD1. The CDR3 loop spans 16 amino acids. From germline, CDR1 is SEHNR and CDR2 FQNEAQ (reference sequence). V lost 4 bases, J lost 2 bases, and 6 bases stayed unmatched. In DNA, the CDR3 is TGTGCCAGCAGCTCCGTCGGACAGGGTACTAATGAAAAACTGTTTTTT. This translates into CASSSVGQGTNEKLFF.

This clonotype was observed at least ten times. J is TRBJ2-1 and V is TRBV25-1; 10 bases agree with TRBD2. From germline, CDR1 is MGHDK and CDR2 SYGVNS. V was pared by 1 base and J by 4 bases, with 4 bases of the junction left unmatched. The CDR3 runs 16 residues. The CDR3 DNA follows: TGTGCCAGCAGTGAATCCGGGACTAGCGCTTACAATGAGCAGTTCTTC. Amino acids: CASSESGTSAYNEQFF.

There are many counts of this clonotype. This chain uses TRBV11-2 with TRBJ2-3, with D perhaps matching TRBD2 (5 bases). V lost 0 bases and J lost 3, with 19 bases in between. In germline, CDR1 is SGHAT, CDR2 FQNNGV. The CDR3 has 18 residues. The chain's CDR3 is CASSLDRVGASHTDTQYF. The DNA for the CDR3 is TGTGCCAGCAGCTTAGATCGAGTGGGAGCCTCCCATACAGATACGCAGTATTTT.

The chain joins TRBV20-1 to TRBJ2-5; 10 bases align to TRBD2. The CDR3 spans 21 residues. Germline CDR1 is DFQATT and CDR2 is SNEGSKA (reference sequence). V gave up 0 bases and J gave up 5 bases; unmatched junction bases: 24. The CDR3 DNA follows: TGCAGTGCTAGAGATCTAAGTAAAGGGGGGTCTAGCGGGGGCCCTGGGGAGACCCAGTACTTC. Its protein product is CSARDLSKGGSSGGPGETQYF.

V usage is TRBV7-8 and J usage is TRBJ1-1; perhaps TRBD1 as D (5 bases). The V gene's germline CDR1 is SGHVS and CDR2 FQNEAQ. Trimming stripped 6 bases from V and 1 base from J, with 24 bases between. This CDR3 has 18 residues. The CDR3: CASSRKGFREGTNTEAFF. Written as DNA, the CDR3 is TGTGCCAGCAGTCGTAAAGGGTTCAGGGAGGGGACGAACACTGAAGCTTTCTTT.

This clonotype was recorded many times. This CDR3 reads CSVYRTMNTEAFF. In DNA, the CDR3 is TGCAGCGTCTACAGGACCATGAACACTGAAGCTTTCTTT. The V gene is TRBV29-1, the J gene TRBJ1-1; a weak D match, TRBD1 (5 bases). Germline V gives CDR1 SQVTM, CDR2 ANQGSEA. V was pared by 6 bases and J by 0 bases, with 11 bases between. The CDR3 runs to 13 residues.

This clonotype turned up a few times. The chain links TRBV10-3 to TRBJ2-3; 9 nucleotides align to TRBD2. Per germline, CDR1 ENHRY and CDR2 SYGVKD. This CDR3 has 16 residues. V was clipped by 3 bases and J by 1 base; unmatched bases: 5. This chain's CDR3 is CAISDPRTSGTDTQYF. The CDR3 nucleotides are TGTGCCATCAGTGATCCCAGGACTAGCGGCACAGATACGCAGTATTTT.

This clonotype appeared many times. J is TRBJ2-1 and V is TRBV7-6; no clear D gene. Germline values: CDR1 SGHVS, CDR2 FNYEAQ. V lost 5 bases to trimming and J lost 10 bases, with 12 bases between them. This CDR3 contains 12 residues. This chain's CDR3 is CASSPLTREQFF. CDR3 sequence (DNA): TGTGCCAGCAGCCCCTTGACCCGCGAGCAGTTCTTC.

This clonotype has at least ten counts. The chain uses TRBV28 and TRBJ1-1, with 7 bases that match TRBD1. The junction had 6 bases not matched to a gene; V was cut back by 6 bases and J by 5 bases. The CDR3 covers 13 residues. Looked up from germline, CDR1 is MDHEN and CDR2 is SYDVKM. The CDR3 DNA is TGTGCCAGCAGGAACACAGGGGCTACTGAAGCTTTCTTT. It encodes CASRNTGATEAFF.

The gene calls are TRBV12-3 or TRBV12-4 and TRBJ2-2; TRBD1 matches 8 bases. The CDR3 is 16 residues long. Trimming removed 5 bases from V and 0 bases from J; junction bases left unmatched: 5. CDR3 loop: CASSGTGAPNTGELFF. In nucleotides, the CDR3 is TGTGCCAGCAGTGGGACAGGCGCCCCGAACACCGGGGAGCTGTTTTTT.

This clonotype was found many times. The V gene is TRBV19, the J gene TRBJ1-6, with D unresolved. Germline values: CDR1 LNHDA, CDR2 SQIVND (reference sequence). The CDR3 contains 15 residues. Between the trimmed V and J ends, which lost 4 bases and 8 bases, there was a span of 15 bases. CDR3 sequence: CASSTAGAAHSPLHF. DNA of the CDR3: TGTGCCAGTAGTACCGCTGGCGCGGCGCATTCACCCCTCCACTTT.

This clonotype was seen only a few times. The rearrangement links TRBV13 to TRBJ2-7; tentative D call: TRBD1 (6 bases). The CDR3 is 14 residues long. Trimming left V 7 bases short and J 3 bases short, with 16 bases between. Germline V gene lookup returns CDR1 PRHDT and CDR2 FYEKMQ (reference sequence). CDR3 DNA: TGTGCCAGCACAGAGTGGAACAGGGACTACGAGCAGTACTTC. This gives the protein CASTEWNRDYEQYF.

This clonotype was detected only a few times. The genes are TRBV25-1 and TRBJ2-7; D possibly corresponds to TRBD1 (5 bases). The CDR3 is 13 residues long. V shed 5 bases and J shed 4 bases, with 12 bases lying between them. Germline CDR1 MGHDK, CDR2 SYGVNS. The CDR3 loop is CASSWQGTYEQYF. CDR3 in DNA: TGTGCCAGCAGTTGGCAGGGAACGTACGAGCAGTACTTC.

Remarks on this clonotype: One junction end does not reproduce the germline sequence, and a read error may be involved. V usage is TRBV7-2 and J usage is TRBJ2-3, with a possible D match to TRBD1 (6 bases). CDR3 length: 14 residues. CDR1 and CDR2 (germline): SGHTA, FQGNSA. The CDR3 DNA reads TGTGCCAGCAGACAGGGCCAACCCACGGATATGCAGTATTTT. Translating it yields CASRQGQPTDMQYF. Together with reference TRBV7-2 and TRBJ2-3, the CDR3 gives the full variable domain: GAGVSQSPSNKVTEKGKDVELRCDPISGHTALYWYRQSLGQGLEFLIYFQGNSAPDKSGLPSDRFSAERTGGSVSTLTIQRTQQEDSAVYLCASRQGQPTDMQYFGPGTRLTVL.

J is TRBJ1-2 and V is TRBV6-5; 7 bases are shared with TRBD1. Unmatched junction bases numbered 11, after V lost 2 bases and J lost 8 bases. Germline CDR1 is MNHEY and CDR2 is SVGAGI. The CDR3 extends over 15 amino acids. DNA for the CDR3: TGTGCCAGCAGTTACGATGGACAGGAGGCAAGCGGCTACACCTTC. Its protein is CASSYDGQEASGYTF.

This clonotype was counted at least ten times. This chain joins TRBV28 and TRBJ2-1; the D is unclear. CDR1 is MDHEN and CDR2 is SYDVKM in the germline V gene. The V gene lost 3 bases and the J gene lost 0 bases, with 9 bases spanning the gap. The CDR3 totals 15 residues. The CDR3 loop is CASSFSGGSYNEQFF. CDR3 coding DNA: TGTGCCAGCAGTTTTTCTGGCGGCTCCTACAATGAGCAGTTCTTC.

This clonotype was picked up many times. The gene calls are TRBV7-3 and TRBJ2-1; a possible D gene is TRBD2 (6 bases). The CDR3 sequence is 14 residues long. Per the germline V gene, CDR1 is SGHTA and CDR2 is FQGTGA. V was trimmed by 1 base and J by 2 bases, leaving 6 bases between them. CDR3 DNA sequence: TGTGCCAGCAGCTTAAGCGGGGCCTACAATGAGCAGTTCTTC. Translation: CASSLSGAYNEQFF. The entire variable domain, with the rest obtained from reference TRBV7-3 and TRBJ2-1, is as follows: GAGVSQTPSNKVTEKGKYVELRCDPISGHTALYWYRQSLGQGPEFLIYFQGTGAADDSGLPNDRFFAVRPEGSVSTLKIQRTERGDSAVYLCASSLSGAYNEQFFGPGTRLTVL.

This clonotype was detected many times. V and J are TRBV7-2 and TRBJ2-3; 8 bases are shared with TRBD1. The J segment lost 0 bases and the V segment lost 8 bases, leaving 7 bases of the junction unmatched. The CDR3 spans 15 residues. CDR1 is SGHTA, CDR2 FQGNSA, per germline. CDR3 DNA sequence: TGTGCCAGCGGGCGCCAGGGGGCCAGCACAGATACGCAGTATTTT. It specifies CASGRQGASTDTQYF.

This rearrangement joins TRBV18 to TRBJ2-3; 8 nucleotides match TRBD2. Trimming removed 4 bases from V and 1 base from J; junction bases left unmatched: 4. The CDR3 contains 15 residues. CDR1 KGHSH and CDR2 LQKENI come from the germline V gene. The CDR3 bases are TGTGCCAGCTCACGAGCGGGAGTGGGCACAGATACGCAGTATTTT. Its translation: CASSRAGVGTDTQYF.

This clonotype was found many times. The V and J genes are TRBV25-1 and TRBJ2-7, with no clear D. CDR3 size: 15 residues. With 4 bases removed from V and 2 bases from J, the gap between germline ends came to 15 bases. CDR1 is MGHDK, CDR2 SYGVNS, per germline. The DNA for the CDR3 is TGTGCCAGCAGTGTCTTTGCGGACCCCCCCTACGAGCAGTACTTC. Translating gives CASSVFADPPYEQYF.

The chain has TRBV2 and TRBJ2-7, with D tentatively TRBD1 or TRBD2 (5 bases each). Per germline, CDR1 SNHLY and CDR2 FYNNEI. V dropped 6 bases and J dropped 4 bases, with 22 bases sitting between them. There are 16 residues in the CDR3. The CDR3 nucleotides read TGTGCCAGCAGCGAACCATGGGACCTACGGAGGTACGAGCAGTACTTC. As protein: CASSEPWDLRRYEQYF.

The V call is TRBV20-1, the J call TRBJ1-5, with 7 bases lining up with TRBD1. Trimming at V came to 6 bases and at J to 4 bases, leaving 9 bases not matched to a gene. The CDR3 is made up of 14 amino acids. The germline V gene has CDR1 DFQATT and CDR2 SNEGSKA (reference sequence). The CDR3 loop is CSANFQGGNQPQHF. The CDR3 nucleotides are TGCAGTGCAAATTTTCAGGGGGGTAATCAGCCCCAGCATTTT.

This clonotype was counted a few times. The rearrangement joins TRBV5-1 to TRBJ2-1; TRBD2 matches 15 bases. Trimming removed 4 bases from V and 0 bases from J; junction bases left unmatched: 8. Looked up from germline, CDR1 is SGHRS and CDR2 is YFSETQ. This CDR3 is 19 amino acids long. CDR3 in DNA: TGCGCCAGCAGCAGCCCCGGGACTAGCGGGGGGAACTCCTACAATGAGCAGTTCTTC. Amino acids: CASSSPGTSGGNSYNEQFF.

The table lists this clonotype with many counts. V usage is TRBV7-9 and J usage is TRBJ2-7; a weak D match, TRBD2 (6 bases). The CDR3 is made up of 14 amino acids. The V gene lost 1 base and the J gene lost 3 bases, with 10 bases spanning the gap. CDR1 is SEHNR, CDR2 FQNEAQ, per germline (reference sequence). CDR3 residues: CASSLVWEDYEQYF. The CDR3, as DNA: TGTGCCAGCAGCTTAGTTTGGGAGGACTACGAGCAGTACTTC.

This rearrangement joins TRBV29-1 to TRBJ1-1, with D unresolved. Germline V gene data show CDR1 as SQVTM and CDR2 as ANQGSEA. Trimming pared 5 bases from V and 6 bases from J, leaving 13 bases between. The CDR3 consists of 12 residues. This CDR3 reads CSVRAAGAEAFF. Written as DNA, the CDR3 is TGCAGCGTTCGGGCGGCCGGGGCTGAAGCTTTCTTT.

This sequence joins TRBV20-1 and TRBJ2-3, with 7 bases identical to TRBD2. The CDR3 runs 15 residues. V trimming: 6 bases; J trimming: 1 base; junction bases outside the gene matches: 10. Germline V gene data show CDR1 as DFQATT and CDR2 as SNEGSKA (reference sequence). Here the CDR3 reads CSATPRLAGTDTQYF. The CDR3 DNA follows: TGCAGTGCAACCCCAAGGCTAGCGGGCACAGATACGCAGTATTTT.

The genes are TRBV6-2 or TRBV6-3 and TRBJ2-5; 13 bases agree with TRBD2. J gave up 2 bases and V 4 bases, and 7 bases lay outside the gene matches. The CDR3 is 17 residues long. Germline CDR1 reads MNHEY; CDR2 reads SVGEGT. The CDR3 region is CASSSRTSGRLQETQYF. In nucleotides, the CDR3 is TGTGCCAGCAGTTCACGGACTAGCGGGAGACTTCAAGAGACCCAGTACTTC.

Turning to this clonotype: This could be a read error, since a much larger clone is one nucleotide away. CDR3 in amino acids: CASSQHVETQYF. Here the CDR3 DNA reads TGTGCCAGCAGTCAACACGTAGAGACCCAGTACTTC. The chain links TRBV12-3 or TRBV12-4 to TRBJ2-5; no reliable D call. V shed 5 bases and J shed 4 bases, with 8 bases lying between them. The CDR3 is 12 residues long.